The 20 T cell receptor beta chains listed next were all sequenced from one sample in a study of T cell changes during pregnancy in multiple sclerosis. The table came from immunoSEQ multiplex PCR; TCRdb's copy has only in-frame clones and leaves some out. The table includes about 100,000 clones, 90% to 95% detected once. The material was peripheral blood, obtained before pregnancy. These receptors originate from a female donor with multiple sclerosis, enrolled in a pregnancy study.

The genes are TRBV14 and TRBJ2-7, with D possibly being TRBD2 (9 bases). Trimming removed 7 bases at V and 6 bases at J, with 19 bases between. The germline CDR1 and CDR2 sequences are SGHDN and FVKESK. This CDR3 comprises 14 residues. CDR3 sequence: CASTLAGQASEQYF. DNA of the CDR3: TGTGCCAGCACCCTAGCGGGACAGGCTTCCGAGCAGTACTTC. Supplemented by reference TRBV14 and TRBJ2-7, the full variable domain reads EAGVTQFPSHSVIEKGQTVTLRCDPISGHDNLYWYRRVMGKEIKFLLHFVKESKQDESGMPNNRFLAERTGGTYSTLKVQPAELEDSGVYFCASTLAGQASEQYFGPGTRLTVT.

The rearrangement joins TRBV5-4 to TRBJ2-1; 8 nucleotides match TRBD1. Germline lookup yields CDR1 SGHNT and CDR2 YYREEE (reference sequence). This CDR3 contains 17 residues. With 2 bases clipped from V and 2 bases from J, the junction kept 9 bases outside the gene matches. CDR3 residues: CASSFGGAGGTYNEQFF. The CDR3, as DNA: TGTGCCAGCAGCTTCGGGGGCGCAGGGGGCACCTACAATGAGCAGTTCTTC.

The table lists this clone with a count of one. V usage is TRBV5-1 and J usage is TRBJ2-1; perhaps TRBD1 as D (5 bases). Germline lookup yields CDR1 SGHRS and CDR2 YFSETQ. The germline V and J ends were trimmed by 0 bases and 4 bases, with 11 bases remaining between them. The length of the CDR3 is 15 residues. In nucleotides, the CDR3 is TGCGCCAGCAGCTTGGCAGGACAAAATTACAATGAGCAGTTCTTC. This gives the protein CASSLAGQNYNEQFF. Combining the CDR3 with reference TRBV5-1 and TRBJ2-1 gives the whole variable domain KAGVTQTPRYLIKTRGQQVTLSCSPISGHRSVSWYQQTPGQGLQFLFEYFSETQRNKGNFPGRFSGRQFSNSRSEMNVSTLELGDSALYLCASSLAGQNYNEQFFGPGTRLTVL.

This chain connects TRBV30 to TRBJ2-7; 9 positions match TRBD1. CDR3 length equals 15 residues. Trimming at V came to 1 base and at J to 3 bases, leaving 7 bases not matched to a gene. The germline V gene has CDR1 GTSNPN and CDR2 SVGIG (reference sequence). The CDR3 DNA reads as TGTGCCTGGAGTGGAGGGACAGGGACCTACTACGAGCAGTACTTC. Protein sequence: CAWSGGTGTYYEQYF.

V gene TRBV19 combines with J gene TRBJ2-1, with a possible D match to TRBD2 (6 bases). Trimming took off 3 bases at V and 12 bases at J, with 12 bases between the two ends. CDR1 is LNHDA, CDR2 SQIVND, per germline (reference sequence). The CDR3 covers 12 residues. The chain's CDR3 is CASSMGGTGQFF. The CDR3, as DNA: TGTGCCAGTAGTATGGGAGGCACTGGGCAGTTCTTC.

The chain combines TRBV19 with TRBJ1-2; TRBD1 matches 8 bases. CDR3 length equals 15 residues. The germline V gene has CDR1 LNHDA and CDR2 SQIVND (reference sequence). The V gene end was trimmed by 5 bases and the J gene end by 4 bases; junction bases not matched to a gene: 9. The chain's CDR3 is CASSSGTGHPYGYTF. CDR3 nucleotide sequence: TGTGCCAGTAGTTCCGGGACAGGCCACCCCTATGGCTACACCTTC.

The rearrangement uses TRBV19 and TRBJ1-1, with D perhaps matching TRBD1 (5 bases). V lost 1 base and J lost 3, with 12 bases in between. Germline lookup yields CDR1 LNHDA and CDR2 SQIVND (reference sequence). This CDR3 comprises 15 residues. The CDR3 sequence: CASSIAEGGDTEAFF. CDR3 nucleotide sequence: TGTGCCAGTAGTATAGCGGAGGGAGGGGACACTGAAGCTTTCTTT.

This clone was observed a few times. The genes are TRBV29-1 and TRBJ2-1; 8 bases are shared with TRBD1. The CDR3 is made up of 12 amino acids. Germline V gene sequence: CDR1 SQVTM, CDR2 ANQGSEA. V lost 6 bases and J lost 7; bases outside the gene matches: 5. The CDR3: CSVQGAGNEQFF. CDR3 DNA sequence: TGCAGCGTCCAGGGGGCGGGGAATGAGCAGTTCTTC.

J is TRBJ2-7 and V is TRBV7-9; 7 nucleotides match TRBD2. Germline V gene data show CDR1 as SEHNR and CDR2 as FQNEAQ (reference sequence). Trimming removed 4 bases from V and 1 base from J; junction bases left unmatched: 7. This CDR3 spans 15 amino acids. The CDR3 reads CASSSRLAPSYEQYF. CDR3 nucleotide sequence: TGTGCCAGCAGCTCCCGACTAGCACCTTCCTACGAGCAGTACTTC.

The gene calls are TRBV30 and TRBJ1-1; possible D gene TRBD1, 5 bases. The germline V and J ends were trimmed by 3 bases and 4 bases, with 18 bases remaining between them. This CDR3 comprises 15 residues. CDR1 and CDR2 (germline): GTSNPN, SVGIG (reference sequence). CDR3 bases: TGTGCCTGGAGCGGTCCGGGCCCTGGGGCCACTGAAGCTTTCTTT. It yields the protein CAWSGPGPGATEAFF.

The gene calls are TRBV2 and TRBJ2-2; no definite D call. Germline V gives CDR1 SNHLY, CDR2 FYNNEI. Trimming cost V 0 bases and J 7 bases, with 6 bases left between them. The length of the CDR3 is 13 residues. DNA of the CDR3: TGTGCCAGCAGTGAAGCGGCCATCGGGGAGCTGTTTTTT. It yields the protein CASSEAAIGELFF.

The V gene is TRBV27, the J gene TRBJ2-7; D is uncertain. Germline V lookup: CDR1 MNHEY, CDR2 SMNVEV (reference sequence). The CDR3 has 16 residues. Deletions cut 1 base from V and 0 bases from J, with 13 bases between. CDR3 coding DNA: TGTGCCAGCAGTTTATGGGCAGGTGCAAGCTCCTACGAGCAGTACTTC. Amino acid sequence: CASSLWAGASSYEQYF.

The chain joins TRBV7-2 to TRBJ2-1; D unclear. This CDR3 is 16 amino acids long. Germline lookup yields CDR1 SGHTA and CDR2 FQGNSA. V gave up 1 base and J gave up 6 bases, with 16 bases separating them. CDR3 region: CASSLEPLWLFNEQFF. The CDR3 DNA reads TGTGCCAGCAGCTTAGAACCCCTTTGGCTTTTCAATGAGCAGTTCTTC.

The chain combines TRBV7-2 with TRBJ2-3, with 11 bases identical to TRBD1. V lost 4 bases to trimming and J lost 5 bases; unmatched junction nucleotides: 2. Germline CDR1 is SGHTA and CDR2 is FQGNSA. The CDR3 contains 14 residues. CDR3 DNA sequence: TGTGCCAGCAGCTGGGGACAGGGGGGAGATACGCAGTATTTT. This translates into CASSWGQGGDTQYF.

This clone was seen more than once but under ten times. The CDR3 DNA reads TGTGCCAGCAGTAGCCGGAGCACTGAAGCTTTCTTT. This encodes CASSSRSTEAFF. The chain has TRBV6-1 and TRBJ1-1, with D unresolved. Germline lookup yields CDR1 MNHNS and CDR2 SASEGT. V shed 5 bases and J shed 4 bases, with 8 bases lying between them. The CDR3 spans 12 residues.

The chain couples TRBV2 to TRBJ2-3, with a weak D call TRBD1 (5 bases). Trimming removed 3 bases at V and 2 bases at J, with 18 bases between. Germline CDR1 SNHLY, CDR2 FYNNEI. CDR3 size: 17 residues. CDR3 sequence (DNA): TGTGCCAGCAGTGATAGGTGGCCAGGGCGATCCACAGATACGCAGTATTTT. As protein: CASSDRWPGRSTDTQYF.

The chain carries TRBV2 and TRBJ1-3, with D perhaps matching TRBD1 (6 bases). CDR3 length equals 14 residues. Trimming pared 7 bases from V and 4 bases from J, leaving 14 bases between. The germline V gene encodes CDR1 SNHLY and CDR2 FYNNEI. The CDR3 DNA reads TGTGCCAGCACCACAGGGTCCTGGGGAAACACCATATATTTT. Its translation is CASTTGSWGNTIYF.

The chain has TRBV7-9 and TRBJ2-7, with 8 bases identical to TRBD1. CDR1 SEHNR and CDR2 FQNEAQ come from the germline V gene (reference sequence). J lost 0 bases, V lost 1 base, and 5 bases had no gene match. The CDR3 covers 16 residues. In DNA form, the CDR3 reads TGTGCCAGCAGCTTAGTCCAGGGGGCCCTCTCCTACGAGCAGTACTTC. It encodes CASSLVQGALSYEQYF.

V and J are TRBV7-2 and TRBJ2-5, with TRBD1 identical over 8 bases. This CDR3 contains 17 residues. Germline V gene sequence: CDR1 SGHTA, CDR2 FQGNSA. V trimming: 2 bases; J trimming: 4 bases; junction bases outside the gene matches: 12. The CDR3 region is CASSLMIGQGMVETQYF. As DNA, the CDR3 is TGTGCCAGCAGCTTAATGATAGGACAGGGCATGGTAGAGACCCAGTACTTC.

This chain uses TRBV6-5 with TRBJ1-2, with D possibly TRBD1 on 6 matching bases. Trimming took 2 bases from V and 3 from J, leaving 7 bases between them. Germline V gene lookup returns CDR1 MNHEY and CDR2 SVGAGI. The CDR3 totals 13 residues. The CDR3 loop reads CASSYKGDYGYTF. The DNA of the CDR3 is TGTGCCAGCAGTTACAAGGGGGACTATGGCTACACCTTC.